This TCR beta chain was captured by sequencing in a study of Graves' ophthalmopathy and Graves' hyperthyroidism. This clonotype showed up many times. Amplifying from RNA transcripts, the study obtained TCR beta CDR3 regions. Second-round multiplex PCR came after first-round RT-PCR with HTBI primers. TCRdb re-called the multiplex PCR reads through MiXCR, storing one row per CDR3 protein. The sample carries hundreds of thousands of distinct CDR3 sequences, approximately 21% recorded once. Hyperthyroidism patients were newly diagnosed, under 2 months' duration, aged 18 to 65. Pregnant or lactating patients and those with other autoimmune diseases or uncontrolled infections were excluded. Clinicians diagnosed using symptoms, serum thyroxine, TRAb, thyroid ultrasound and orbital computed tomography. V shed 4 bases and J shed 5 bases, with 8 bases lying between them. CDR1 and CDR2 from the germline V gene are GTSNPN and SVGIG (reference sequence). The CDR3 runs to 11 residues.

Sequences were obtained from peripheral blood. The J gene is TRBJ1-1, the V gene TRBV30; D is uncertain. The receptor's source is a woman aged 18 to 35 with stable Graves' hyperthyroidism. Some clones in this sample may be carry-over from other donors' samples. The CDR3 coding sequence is TGTGCCTGGAACCGGGAAACTGAAGCTTTCTTT. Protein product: CAWNRETEAFF. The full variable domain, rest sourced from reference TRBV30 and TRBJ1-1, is SQTIHQWPATLVQPVGSPLSLECTVEGTSNPNLYWYRQAAGRGLQLLFYSVGIGQISSEVPQNLSASRPQDRQFILSSKKLLLSDSGFYLCAWNRETEAFFGQGTRLTVV.